The entry that follows covers one T cell receptor beta chain sequence. CDR3 length: 15 residues. Germline lookup yields CDR1 SGHNT and CDR2 YYREEE (reference sequence). The junction had 3 bases not matched to a gene; V was cut back by 4 bases and J by 5 bases. The record originates from a study of blood T cell repertoires in COVID-19. Study summary: COVID-19 samples, acute and convalescent, were from the United States, Italy and Spain. PBMCs, B-cell-depleted T cells, or T cells provided the cDNA or gDNA that made up the material.

As handled by the study authors: Nucleated cell counts were estimated from reference gene primer amplification. Data came from immunoSEQ multiplex PCR; TCRdb stores just in-frame clones and leaves some out. V, J and clone size were drawn from that table, and D and trimming were deduced from the DNA. The table shows 67,000 or so clones, with around 84% occurring only once. Sequencing was done on a sample of peripheral blood. The chain couples TRBV5-4 to TRBJ2-1, with 13 bases that match TRBD2. The TCR sequence derives from a woman between 65 and 79 years old with acute or convalescent COVID-19. Written as DNA, the CDR3 is TGTGCCAGCAGCCAGGGACTAGCGGGAAACAATGAGCAGTTCTTC. This translates into CASSQGLAGNNEQFF.